Presented here are 4 T cell receptor beta chains from one specimen sequenced in a study of T cell responses to AZD1222 COVID-19 vaccine. Sequencing used immunoSEQ multiplex PCR; TCRdb keeps in-frame clones, though not all of them. Of 150,000 to 190,000 clones listed, 80% to 90% are singletons. The sample was peripheral blood, taken after recovery from COVID-19. These receptors all come from an adult who had recovered from COVID-19.

The V and J genes are TRBV6-1 and TRBJ1-2, with TRBD1 matching over 10 bases. Trimming removed 2 bases from V and 4 bases from J; junction bases left unmatched: 10. Germline CDR1 MNHNS, CDR2 SASEGT. The CDR3 loop spans 17 amino acids. The CDR3 region is CASSESPFRQGAYGYTF. The CDR3 DNA reads TGTGCCAGCAGTGAATCCCCGTTTCGACAGGGGGCCTATGGCTACACCTTC.

The gene calls are TRBV7-8 and TRBJ2-7, with D hard to call. Trimming removed 1 base from V and 5 bases from J, with 18 bases in between. CDR1 is SGHVS, CDR2 FQNEAQ, per germline. CDR3 length: 16 amino acids. The DNA of the CDR3 is TGTGCCAGCAGCTTAGATCCCCAAGGGAATGGGGACGAGCAGTACTTC. It is translated as CASSLDPQGNGDEQYF.

V is TRBV18 and J is TRBJ1-2; possible D gene TRBD1, 5 bases. V lost 5 bases, J lost 7 bases, and 17 bases lay in between. The germline V gene encodes CDR1 KGHSH and CDR2 LQKENI. This CDR3 has 14 amino acids. The CDR3 coding sequence is TGTGCCAGCTCAGTCCGGGGCGTGCGCGTTGGCTACACCTTC. This sequence encodes CASSVRGVRVGYTF.

J is TRBJ1-5 and V is TRBV6-5; D remains ambiguous. This CDR3 is built from 15 residues. Germline assignment: CDR1 MNHEY and CDR2 SVGAGI. V was clipped by 6 bases and J by 0 bases, with 12 bases between them. The CDR3 protein is CASRPQPDSNQPQHF. DNA of the CDR3: TGTGCCAGCAGACCACAGCCGGATAGCAATCAGCCCCAGCATTTT.